Below are 15 T cell receptor beta chains sequenced from a single sample in a study of blood T cell repertoires in COVID-19 (dated by TCRdb to 2020 to 2022). The library was generated by the immunoSEQ multiplex PCR assay. Sourced from immuneACCESS, this table was stored by TCRdb with only in-frame sequences that have V and J called. A share of the clones is absent; for the studies checked, an unresolved V gene accounts for under half, and the remainder has no known explanation. The sample contains about 150,000 clones, around 81% of them found a single time. Approximately 9.1% of the sample goes to the ten largest clones. Sequenced material: peripheral blood. These receptors originate from a woman aged 60 to 75 with active or convalescent COVID-19.

This chain links TRBV3-1 (or the pseudogene TRBV3-2) with TRBJ1-5; TRBD1 matches 8 bases. The CDR3 consists of 14 residues. Germline V gene lookup returns CDR1 LGHDT and CDR2 YNNKEL (reference sequence). V was pared by 4 bases and J by 7 bases, with 6 bases of the junction left unmatched. The CDR3 DNA is TGTGCCAGCAGCCGGACAGGGTCAAGCCAGCCCCAGCATTTT. Protein product: CASSRTGSSQPQHF.

This clone is a singleton in its sample. J is TRBJ2-2 and V is TRBV7-2; the match to TRBD1 covers 9 bases. The V segment lost 3 bases and the J segment 6 bases; nucleotides outside the gene matches: 8. This CDR3 has 16 amino acids. Germline CDR1 and CDR2: SGHTA and FQGNSA. Written as DNA, the CDR3 is TGTGCCAGCAGCTTTACCGGGACAGGGCATCCCGGGGAGCTGTTTTTT. It yields the protein CASSFTGTGHPGELFF. Supplemented by reference TRBV7-2 and TRBJ2-2, the full variable domain reads GAGVSQSPSNKVTEKGKDVELRCDPISGHTALYWYRQSLGQGLEFLIYFQGNSAPDKSGLPSDRFSAERTGGSVSTLTIQRTQQEDSAVYLCASSFTGTGHPGELFFGEGSRLTVL.

The chain joins TRBV5-1 to TRBJ2-5, with 9 bases that match TRBD1. The germline gives CDR1 SGHRS, CDR2 YFSETQ. The ends lost 4 bases at V and 5 bases at J; junction bases unmatched: 6. The CDR3 spans 14 residues. DNA for the CDR3: TGCGCCAGCAGCCCATCGGACAGGGGTGAGACCCAGTACTTC. Protein product: CASSPSDRGETQYF.

This clone was recorded once. V and J are TRBV6-1 and TRBJ1-1; no definite D call. Germline V gives CDR1 MNHNS, CDR2 SASEGT. V was trimmed by 0 bases and J by 6 bases, leaving 11 bases between them. The CDR3 is made up of 14 amino acids. The CDR3 DNA reads TGTGCCAGCAGTGAAGCGTTCGTGAGGGCTGAAGCTTTCTTT. This encodes CASSEAFVRAEAFF.

This clone was counted only a few times. This chain uses TRBV19 with TRBJ2-3, with TRBD2 identical over 14 bases. The CDR3 totals 16 residues. V was clipped by 5 bases and J by 5 bases; unmatched bases: 6. CDR1 LNHDA and CDR2 SQIVND come from the germline V gene (reference sequence). The CDR3 spells CASSGGGLAGVDTQYF. The CDR3 DNA reads as TGTGCCAGTAGTGGGGGGGGACTAGCGGGAGTAGATACGCAGTATTTT. The variable domain in full, with the rest retrieved from reference TRBV19 and TRBJ2-3, is DGGITQSPKYLFRKEGQNVTLSCEQNLNHDAMYWYRQDPGQGLRLIYYSQIVNDFQKGDIAEGYSVSREKKESFPLTVTSAQKNPTAFYLCASSGGGLAGVDTQYFGPGTRLTVL.

V gene TRBV11-3 combines with J gene TRBJ2-2; the match to TRBD2 covers 14 bases. With 4 bases clipped from V and 13 bases from J, the junction kept 8 bases outside the gene matches. The CDR3 spans 15 residues. CDR1 SGHNT and CDR2 YENEEA come from the germline V gene. CDR3 DNA sequence: TGTGCCAGCAGCTCGGGACTAGCGGGAGTGGAGGCGCTGTTTTTT. This sequence encodes CASSSGLAGVEALFF.

The chain uses TRBV7-2 and TRBJ1-2, with D perhaps TRBD1 (6 bases). The CDR3 is 15 residues long. V dropped 1 base and J dropped 1 base, with 10 bases sitting between them. Germline-derived CDR1 and CDR2 are SGHTA and FQGNSA. In DNA, the CDR3 is TGTGCCAGCAGCTTAGGAGACAGGCTTAACTATGGCTACACCTTC. Its protein product is CASSLGDRLNYGYTF.

The chain has TRBV6-2 or TRBV6-3 and TRBJ1-2; D unresolved. The CDR3 spans 12 residues. Germline V gene sequence: CDR1 MNHEY, CDR2 SVGEGT. Trimming took 5 bases from V and 9 from J, leaving 13 bases between them. Here the CDR3 DNA reads TGTGCCAGCAGTCAGACATCTAGCAGCTACACCTTC. Amino acids: CASSQTSSSYTF.

This clone has just a few counts. This chain uses TRBV6-2 or TRBV6-3 with TRBJ2-3; 10 bases agree with TRBD2. The germline CDR1 and CDR2 sequences are MNHEY and SVGEGT. The V and J ends lost 6 bases and 2 bases, in that order; junction bases with no gene match: 8. This CDR3 has 16 amino acids. CDR3 nucleotide sequence: TGTGCCAGCAGCCCCTGGACTAGCGGAAACACAGATACGCAGTATTTT. Translated: CASSPWTSGNTDTQYF.

The V call is TRBV27, the J call TRBJ1-5, with unresolved D. This CDR3 has 15 amino acids. The germline V gene encodes CDR1 MNHEY and CDR2 SMNVEV (reference sequence). V was cut by 3 bases and J by 0 bases, with 9 bases left in between. This chain's CDR3 is CASSFSVNSNQPQHF. Written as DNA, the CDR3 is TGTGCCAGCAGTTTTTCGGTAAATAGCAATCAGCCCCAGCATTTT.

The chain employs TRBV28 and TRBJ2-7; no clear D gene. The CDR3 has 14 residues. V lost 6 bases to trimming and J lost 0 bases, with 12 bases between them. CDR1 is MDHEN, CDR2 SYDVKM, per germline. The DNA of the CDR3 is TGTGCCAGCAGCCGTGAACGTAGCTCCTACGAGCAGTACTTC. Protein: CASSRERSSYEQYF.

This chain uses TRBV2 with TRBJ1-2, with TRBD1 matching 10 bases. V was clipped by 8 bases and J by 8 bases; unmatched bases: 11. The CDR3 runs to 14 residues. In germline, CDR1 is SNHLY, CDR2 FYNNEI. The CDR3 coding sequence is TGTGCCAGCCTTCAGGGGACAGGGGAGAGAGGCTACACCTTC. This codes for CASLQGTGERGYTF.

In DNA, the CDR3 is TGTGCCAGCAGCGTCGGCGACAGGGTAGGAGAGGGCTACACCTTC. Residues: CASSVGDRVGEGYTF. This chain uses TRBV9 with TRBJ1-2, with 7 bases aligning to TRBD1. Losses at the gene ends were 2 bases for V and 8 bases for J; bases not matched to a gene: 12. CDR3 size: 15 residues. Germline V lookup: CDR1 SGDLS, CDR2 YYNGEE.

CDR3 sequence (DNA): TGTGCCAGCAGTCGACAGGGGGGCTCAGTGGTATTTTTCTTT. Its translation: CASSRQGGSVVFFF. The chain couples TRBV6-5 to TRBJ1-1, with TRBD1 matching over 9 bases. The CDR3 loop spans 14 amino acids. V shed 5 bases, J shed 13 bases, and the junction held 14 bases outside the gene matches. The germline V gene encodes CDR1 MNHEY and CDR2 SVGAGI.

This sequence joins TRBV29-1 and TRBJ2-3; the D gene is possibly TRBD1 (6 bases). This CDR3 is 14 amino acids long. Trimming stripped 3 bases from V and 6 bases from J, with 16 bases between. Germline V gene sequence: CDR1 SQVTM, CDR2 ANQGSEA. The CDR3 loop reads CSVDSPGTFDTQYF. CDR3 nucleotides: TGCAGCGTTGACTCCCCTGGGACATTTGATACGCAGTATTTT.